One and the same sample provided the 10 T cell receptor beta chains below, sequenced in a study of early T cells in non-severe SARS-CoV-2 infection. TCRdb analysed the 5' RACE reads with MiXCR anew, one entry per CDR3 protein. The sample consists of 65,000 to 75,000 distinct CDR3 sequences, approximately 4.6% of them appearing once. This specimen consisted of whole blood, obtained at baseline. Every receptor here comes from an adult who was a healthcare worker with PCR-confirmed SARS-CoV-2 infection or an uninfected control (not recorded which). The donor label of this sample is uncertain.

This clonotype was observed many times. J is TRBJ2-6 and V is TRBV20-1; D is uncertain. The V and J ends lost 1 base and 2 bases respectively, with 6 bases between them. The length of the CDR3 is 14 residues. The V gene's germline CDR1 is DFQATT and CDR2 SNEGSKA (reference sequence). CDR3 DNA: TGCAGTGCTAGAGCTAGGGCTGGGGCCAACGTCCTGACTTTC. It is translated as CSARARAGANVLTF.

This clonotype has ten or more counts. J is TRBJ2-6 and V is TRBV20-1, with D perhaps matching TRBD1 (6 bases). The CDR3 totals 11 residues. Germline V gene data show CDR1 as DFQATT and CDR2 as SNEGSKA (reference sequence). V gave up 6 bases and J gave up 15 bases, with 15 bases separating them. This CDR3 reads CSALGHLDLTF. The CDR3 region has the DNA TGCAGTGCCTTGGGACACCTCGACCTGACTTTC.

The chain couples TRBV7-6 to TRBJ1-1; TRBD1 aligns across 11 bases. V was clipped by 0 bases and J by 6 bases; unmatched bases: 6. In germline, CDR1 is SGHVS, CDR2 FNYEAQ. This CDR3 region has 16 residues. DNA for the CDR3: TGTGCCAGCAGCTTAGCCAGGACAGGGGGCAGGCCTGAAGCTTTCTTT. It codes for CASSLARTGGRPEAFF. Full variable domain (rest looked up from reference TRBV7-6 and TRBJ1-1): GAGVSQSPRYKVTKRGQDVALRCDPISGHVSLYWYRQALGQGPEFLTYFNYEAQQDKSGLPNDRFSAERPEGSISTLTIQRTEQRDSAMYRCASSLARTGGRPEAFFGQGTRLTVV.

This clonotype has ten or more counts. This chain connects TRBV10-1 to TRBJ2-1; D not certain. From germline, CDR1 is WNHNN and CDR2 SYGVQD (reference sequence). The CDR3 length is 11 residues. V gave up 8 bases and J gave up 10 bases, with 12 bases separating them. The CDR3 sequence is CASRRAREQFF. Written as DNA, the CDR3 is TGCGCCAGCCGCCGGGCAAGGGAGCAGTTCTTC.

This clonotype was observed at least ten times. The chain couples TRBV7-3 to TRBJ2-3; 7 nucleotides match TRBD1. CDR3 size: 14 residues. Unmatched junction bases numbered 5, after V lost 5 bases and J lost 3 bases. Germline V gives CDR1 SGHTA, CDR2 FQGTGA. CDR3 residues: CASSKTGVTDTQYF. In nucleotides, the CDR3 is TGTGCCAGCAGCAAAACAGGGGTAACAGATACGCAGTATTTT.

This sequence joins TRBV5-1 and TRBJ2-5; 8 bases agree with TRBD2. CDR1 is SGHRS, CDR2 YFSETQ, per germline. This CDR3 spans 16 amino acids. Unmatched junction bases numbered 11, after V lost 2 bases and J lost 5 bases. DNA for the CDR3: TGCGCCAGCAGCTTAGCCGGACTAGCAGAATGGGAGACCCAGTACTTC. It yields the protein CASSLAGLAEWETQYF.

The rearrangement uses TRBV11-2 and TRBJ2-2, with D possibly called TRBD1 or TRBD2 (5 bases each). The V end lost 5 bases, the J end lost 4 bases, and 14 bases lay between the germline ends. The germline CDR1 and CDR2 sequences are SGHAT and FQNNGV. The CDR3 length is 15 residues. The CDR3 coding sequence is TGTGCCAGCAGCCCGGCCTGGGGGATCACCGGGGAGCTGTTTTTT. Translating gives CASSPAWGITGELFF. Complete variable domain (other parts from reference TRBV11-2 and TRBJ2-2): EAGVAQSPRYKIIEKRQSVAFWCNPISGHATLYWYQQILGQGPKLLIQFQNNGVVDDSQLPKDRFSAERLKGVDSTLKIQPAKLEDSAVYLCASSPAWGITGELFFGEGSRLTVL.

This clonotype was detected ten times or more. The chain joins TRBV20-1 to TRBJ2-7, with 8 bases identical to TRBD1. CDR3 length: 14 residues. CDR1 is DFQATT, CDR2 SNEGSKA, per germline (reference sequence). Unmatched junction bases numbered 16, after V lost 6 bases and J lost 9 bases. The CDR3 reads CSAHLPTGEESQYF. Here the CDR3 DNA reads TGCAGTGCCCACCTTCCGACAGGGGAGGAATCGCAGTACTTC.

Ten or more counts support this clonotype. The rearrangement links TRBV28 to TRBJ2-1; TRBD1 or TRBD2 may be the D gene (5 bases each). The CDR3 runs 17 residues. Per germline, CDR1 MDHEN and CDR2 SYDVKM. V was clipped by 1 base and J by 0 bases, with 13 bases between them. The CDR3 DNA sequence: TGTGCCAGCAGTTTATTATCGGGACCGTCCTCCTACAATGAGCAGTTCTTC. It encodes CASSLLSGPSSYNEQFF.

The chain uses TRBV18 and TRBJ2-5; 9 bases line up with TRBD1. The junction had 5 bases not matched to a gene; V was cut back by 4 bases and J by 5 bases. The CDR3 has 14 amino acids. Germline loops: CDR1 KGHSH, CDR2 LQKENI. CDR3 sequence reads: CASSRSGQGETQYF. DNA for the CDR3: TGTGCCAGCTCACGAAGCGGACAGGGGGAGACCCAGTACTTC. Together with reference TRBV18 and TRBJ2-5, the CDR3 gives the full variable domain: NAGVMQNPRHLVRRRGQEARLRCSPMKGHSHVYWYRQLPEEGLKFMVYLQKENIIDESGMPKERFSAEFPKEGPSILRIQQVVRGDSAAYFCASSRSGQGETQYFGPGTRLLVL.